The 16 T cell receptor beta chains given below trace back to one sample, sequenced in a study of T-cell memory formation after mild COVID-19. A single record per CDR3 protein comes from TCRdb applying MiXCR to the 5' RACE reads. This sample carries about 350,000 distinct CDR3 sequences, approximately 14% of them seen once, and the ten largest clones take roughly a fifth. The sample comprised PBMCs or a T cell subset sorted from them (not recorded which). These receptors all stem from a young man who had mild COVID-19 (a few samples of this study predate the infection). Cell type and time point are not known.

The V gene is TRBV5-1, the J gene TRBJ1-1, with D possibly matching TRBD1 (5 bases). The CDR3 has 14 amino acids. With 3 bases removed from V and 0 bases from J, the gap between germline ends came to 9 bases. The germline V gene has CDR1 SGHRS and CDR2 YFSETQ. For the CDR3, the DNA is TGCGCCAGCAGCTCCGGGACGCTGAACACTGAAGCTTTCTTT. Its protein is CASSSGTLNTEAFF.

This clonotype was seen more than once but under ten times. The chain's CDR3 is CSVETDRNEQFF. CDR3 sequence (DNA): TGCAGCGTGGAAACAGACAGGAATGAGCAGTTCTTC. The rearrangement joins TRBV29-1 to TRBJ2-1; tentative D call: TRBD1 (6 bases). CDR3 size: 12 residues. Germline CDR1 is SQVTM and CDR2 is ANQGSEA. V was trimmed by 6 bases and J by 7 bases, leaving 13 bases between them.

The chain combines TRBV5-1 with TRBJ1-1, with D maybe TRBD1 (6 bases). This CDR3 has 14 residues. Germline lookup yields CDR1 SGHRS and CDR2 YFSETQ. Between the trimmed V and J ends, which lost 5 bases and 1 base, there was a span of 12 bases. CDR3 DNA: TGCGCCAGCAGTCGCGACAGGACGAACACTGAAGCTTTCTTT. Translated: CASSRDRTNTEAFF.

The sample holds a few counts of this clonotype. This chain joins TRBV7-2 and TRBJ2-7; 7 bases match TRBD2. J was trimmed by 6 bases and V by 1 base; bases with no gene match: 6. The V gene's germline CDR1 is SGHTA and CDR2 FQGNSA. This CDR3 region has 14 residues. The CDR3 sequence is CASSLGAGVIEQYF. The DNA of the CDR3 is TGTGCCAGCAGCTTAGGGGCGGGGGTTATCGAGCAGTACTTC.

This clonotype was observed a few times. The V gene is TRBV19, the J gene TRBJ1-2, with D perhaps matching TRBD1 (6 bases). Trimming stripped 6 bases from V and 2 bases from J, with 13 bases between. The CDR3 contains 14 residues. Germline lookup yields CDR1 LNHDA and CDR2 SQIVND (reference sequence). The CDR3 DNA follows: TGTGCCAGTAGGCGGGTCGACAGGAACTATGGCTACACCTTC. It yields the protein CASRRVDRNYGYTF.

The sample holds a few counts of this clonotype. The chain has TRBV7-8 and TRBJ1-5, with D unclear. The germline gives CDR1 SGHVS, CDR2 FQNEAQ. CDR3 size: 12 residues. Trimming cost V 0 bases and J 8 bases, with 5 bases left between them. The CDR3 bases are TGTGCCAGCAGCTTAGCTCCAAAGCCCCAGCATTTT. Amino acid sequence: CASSLAPKPQHF.

Ten or more counts support this clonotype. The chain has TRBV5-5 and TRBJ1-2; TRBD1 matches 9 bases. This CDR3 has 16 amino acids. In germline, CDR1 is SGHKS, CDR2 YYEKEE (reference sequence). V was clipped by 4 bases and J by 4 bases; unmatched bases: 11. CDR3 nucleotides: TGTGCCAGCAGCCATGACAGGGGGAACAACCCCTATGGCTACACCTTC. Amino acids: CASSHDRGNNPYGYTF.

This clonotype showed up just a few times. V is TRBV6-5 and J is TRBJ1-2, with TRBD1 matching 8 bases. V was pared by 0 bases and J by 8 bases, with 8 bases of the junction left unmatched. Per the germline V gene, CDR1 is MNHEY and CDR2 is SVGAGI. This CDR3 is 15 amino acids long. The CDR3, as DNA: TGTGCCAGCAGTTACTCTGGACAGGGCAGACACGGCTACACCTTC. Translated: CASSYSGQGRHGYTF.

This clonotype appeared a few times. This clone may be a read error of a much larger clone one base away. The gene calls are TRBV5-1 and TRBJ2-5, with D perhaps TRBD2 (7 bases). This CDR3 spans 15 amino acids. The V gene's germline CDR1 is SGHRS and CDR2 YFSETQ. The V end lost 6 bases, the J end lost 5 bases, and 20 bases lay between the germline ends. The CDR3 loop is CASKPGRGGAETQYF. For the CDR3, the DNA is TGCGCCAGCAAGCCTGGGAGGGGGGGGGCCGAGACCCAGTACTTC.

A few counts support this clonotype. This sequence joins TRBV7-2 and TRBJ2-7, with D hard to call. Trimming shortened V by 3 bases and J by 3 bases, and 15 bases separated the two germline ends. Per germline, CDR1 SGHTA and CDR2 FQGNSA. This CDR3 has 15 residues. CDR3 nucleotide sequence: TGTGCCAGCAGCTTTTACATCCGACCAGACTACGAGCAGTACTTC. Protein: CASSFYIRPDYEQYF. Combining the CDR3 with reference TRBV7-2 and TRBJ2-7 gives the whole variable domain GAGVSQSPSNKVTEKGKDVELRCDPISGHTALYWYRQSLGQGLEFLIYFQGNSAPDKSGLPSDRFSAERTGGSVSTLTIQRTQQEDSAVYLCASSFYIRPDYEQYFGPGTRLTVT.

In this sample, this clonotype turned up many times. CDR3 protein: CASIPIAGPYNEQFF. CDR3 nucleotides: TGTGCCAGCATCCCTATAGCGGGTCCCTACAATGAGCAGTTCTTC. The chain recombines TRBV7-2 with TRBJ2-1; 7 nucleotides agree with TRBD2. Trimming cost V 7 bases and J 2 bases; bases outside gene matches: 8. This CDR3 is built from 15 residues. CDR1 is SGHTA and CDR2 is FQGNSA in the germline V gene.

This clonotype was counted only a few times. This chain connects TRBV6-5 to TRBJ2-7; D possibly matches TRBD1 or TRBD2 (5 bases each). The length of the CDR3 is 15 residues. Germline CDR1 MNHEY, CDR2 SVGAGI. Between the trimmed V and J ends, which lost 0 bases and 0 bases, there was a span of 9 bases. The CDR3 loop is CASSYSRGPSYEQYF. The CDR3 DNA reads as TGTGCCAGCAGTTACTCTAGGGGACCCTCCTACGAGCAGTACTTC.

This clonotype was seen only a few times. The genes are TRBV6-6 and TRBJ2-7; TRBD1 matches at 9 bases. Germline CDR1 reads MNHNY; CDR2 reads SVGAGI (reference sequence). The CDR3 is 16 residues long. V was clipped by 2 bases and J by 3 bases; unmatched bases: 8. The CDR3 is CASSYPGTGRNYEQYF. CDR3 in DNA: TGTGCCAGCAGTTACCCCGGGACAGGGAGGAACTACGAGCAGTACTTC.

The chain is built from TRBV5-5 and TRBJ1-1; TRBD1 is a possible D gene (5 bases). CDR3 length: 13 amino acids. The germline V and J ends were trimmed by 5 bases and 4 bases, with 12 bases remaining between them. Germline V gene lookup returns CDR1 SGHKS and CDR2 YYEKEE (reference sequence). CDR3 region: CASRWAGSTEAFF. In DNA, the CDR3 is TGTGCCAGCAGATGGGCAGGGAGCACTGAAGCTTTCTTT.

This clonotype has a count of ten or more. The rearrangement links TRBV12-3 or TRBV12-4 to TRBJ2-2, with D unclear. The V and J ends lost 6 bases and 4 bases respectively, with 9 bases between them. This CDR3 contains 13 residues. The CDR3 reads CASSPTFTGELFF. CDR3 coding DNA: TGTGCCAGCAGCCCCACTTTCACCGGGGAGCTGTTTTTT.

This chain joins TRBV6-2 or TRBV6-3 and TRBJ1-5, with D maybe TRBD1 (5 bases). The CDR3 is 17 amino acids. Germline V lookup: CDR1 MNHEY, CDR2 SVGEGT. V lost 0 bases and J 5 bases, leaving 17 bases between the germline ends. CDR3 protein: CASSYSRVQGGDQPQHF. The CDR3, as DNA: TGTGCCAGCAGTTACTCGAGGGTCCAGGGTGGTGATCAGCCCCAGCATTTT.